The 28 T cell receptor beta chains presented below share a single source sample, sequenced in a study of blood T cell repertoires in COVID-19. The assay was immunoSEQ multiplex PCR, and TCRdb's table has in-frame clones only and misses some. This table holds some 76,000 clones, more than 70% found once. The specimen sequenced was peripheral blood. These receptors were taken from a man aged 50 to 59 with COVID-19, enrolled during active disease.

The V and J genes are TRBV11-2 and TRBJ2-6; D gene uncertain. CDR3 length: 15 amino acids. The V and J ends lost 4 bases and 1 base respectively, with 8 bases between them. CDR1 SGHAT and CDR2 FQNNGV come from the germline V gene. This CDR3 is CASSSAGSGANVLTF. The CDR3 DNA is TGTGCCAGCAGCTCCGCCGGGTCTGGGGCCAACGTCCTGACTTTC.

The chain joins TRBV14 to TRBJ1-1; no reliable D call. The V end was cut by 2 bases, the J end by 2 bases, with 6 bases between. The germline gives CDR1 SGHDN, CDR2 FVKESK. This CDR3 has 13 residues. CDR3 residues: CASSQSINTEAFF. In DNA, the CDR3 is TGTGCCAGCAGCCAATCAATCAACACTGAAGCTTTCTTT.

CDR3 sequence: CASSVGGTNTQYF. CDR3 DNA sequence: TGTGCCAGCAGCGTAGGCGGGACCAATACGCAGTATTTT. V is TRBV9 and J is TRBJ2-3; tentative D call: TRBD2 (6 bases). This CDR3 spans 13 amino acids. The ends were cut back, 0 bases at V and 7 bases at J, with 9 bases in the middle. CDR1 is SGDLS, CDR2 YYNGEE, per germline.

The rearrangement links TRBV11-2 to TRBJ2-1, with D tentatively TRBD2 (5 bases). CDR1 is SGHAT and CDR2 is FQNNGV in the germline V gene. The CDR3 contains 16 residues. Trimming took 5 bases from V and 1 from J, leaving 15 bases between them. CDR3 residues: CASSPSLVRSYNEQFF. CDR3 DNA: TGTGCCAGCAGCCCCTCACTAGTGAGGTCCTACAATGAGCAGTTCTTC.

The chain carries TRBV11-3 and TRBJ2-1; tentative D call: TRBD2 (6 bases). Per germline, CDR1 SGHNT and CDR2 YENEEA. The CDR3 consists of 15 residues. V was clipped by 6 bases and J by 2 bases, with 14 bases between them. CDR3 protein: CASREGTDTYNEQFF. The CDR3, as DNA: TGTGCCAGCAGGGAGGGAACAGACACCTACAATGAGCAGTTCTTC.

J is TRBJ1-1 and V is TRBV4-1, with a weak D call TRBD1 (6 bases). The V end was cut by 2 bases, the J end by 9 bases, with 22 bases between. The CDR3 is 16 amino acids. Germline CDR1 and CDR2: MGHRA and YSYEKL. The DNA of the CDR3 is TGCGCCAGCAGCCAAACCTCGACAGGCGCCGACAATAAAGCTTTCTTT. Its protein is CASSQTSTGADNKAFF.

The chain recombines TRBV5-6 with TRBJ1-1; weak D call: TRBD1 (6 bases). Trimming removed 0 bases from V and 0 bases from J, with 12 bases in between. Germline V gene data show CDR1 as SGHDT and CDR2 as YYEEEE. CDR3 length: 16 amino acids. In nucleotides, the CDR3 is TGTGCCAGCAGCTTGGGCCAGGGGACTATGAACACTGAAGCTTTCTTT. This encodes CASSLGQGTMNTEAFF.

The V gene is TRBV21-1, the J gene TRBJ2-7; the table gives TRBD2 as D, unverified against the DNA. TRBV21-1 is labeled a pseudogene. The CDR3 loop spans 13 amino acids. CDR3 sequence (DNA): TGTGCCAGCAGCAAAGCGGGGGGGTACGAGCAGTACTTC. Its protein product is CASSKAGGYEQYF.

This clone was seen a handful of times. This chain connects TRBV28 to TRBJ1-3; 9 bases agree with TRBD1. V gave up 5 bases and J gave up 0 bases; unmatched junction bases: 2. This CDR3 spans 15 amino acids. Germline V CDR1 and CDR2: MDHEN, SYDVKM. The CDR3 spells CASSQTGGSGNTIYF. The CDR3 DNA sequence: TGTGCCAGCAGTCAGACAGGGGGCTCTGGAAACACCATATATTTT.

The chain uses TRBV19 and TRBJ2-7, with 7 bases fitting TRBD2. This CDR3 is built from 16 residues. Germline loops: CDR1 LNHDA, CDR2 SQIVND (reference sequence). V was clipped by 9 bases and J by 0 bases; unmatched bases: 14. The CDR3 loop reads CASRVGGAGTSYEQYF. In nucleotides, the CDR3 is TGTGCCAGCCGCGTTGGAGGAGCGGGAACCTCCTACGAGCAGTACTTC.

The chain recombines TRBV19 with TRBJ1-2, with D perhaps TRBD1 (5 bases). Germline CDR1 reads LNHDA; CDR2 reads SQIVND (reference sequence). This CDR3 is 12 amino acids long. V lost 10 bases, J lost 8 bases, and 17 bases lay in between. CDR3 protein: CATDGAMGGYTF. The CDR3 coding sequence is TGTGCCACCGATGGGGCGATGGGAGGCTACACCTTC.

The chain combines TRBV4-1 with TRBJ1-1; 8 nucleotides agree with TRBD1. Trimming removed 3 bases from V and 2 bases from J; junction bases left unmatched: 5. The germline gives CDR1 MGHRA, CDR2 YSYEKL. The CDR3 is 15 residues long. This CDR3 reads CASSHADRDNTEAFF. As DNA, the CDR3 is TGCGCCAGCAGCCACGCGGACAGGGACAACACTGAAGCTTTCTTT.

The chain uses TRBV5-1 and TRBJ1-2; 9 bases agree with TRBD1. The CDR3 sequence is 15 residues long. With V trimmed by 6 bases and J by 7 bases, 13 bases remained unmatched. Germline lookup yields CDR1 SGHRS and CDR2 YFSETQ. In nucleotides, the CDR3 is TGCGCCAGCACCGAGGGGGACAGGGATTTAGTTGGCTACACCTTC. Amino acid sequence: CASTEGDRDLVGYTF.

This clone has only a few counts. The chain joins TRBV19 to TRBJ1-1; possible D gene TRBD1, 6 bases. V gave up 4 bases and J gave up 8 bases, with 14 bases separating them. Germline assignment: CDR1 LNHDA and CDR2 SQIVND (reference sequence). The CDR3 totals 13 residues. The CDR3 region has the DNA TGTGCCAGTAGTAACGGGGGGGCCACCGAAGCTTTCTTT. It encodes CASSNGGATEAFF.

This chain joins TRBV24-1 and TRBJ2-7; tentative D call: TRBD1 (5 bases). The length of the CDR3 is 12 residues. Germline V CDR1 and CDR2: KGHDR, SFDVKD. Trimming shortened V by 9 bases and J by 4 bases, and 12 bases separated the two germline ends. CDR3 in DNA: TGTGCCACCCAGGGTCCTTTTTACGAGCAGTACTTC. It encodes CATQGPFYEQYF.

V usage is TRBV19 and J usage is TRBJ1-2; possible D gene TRBD1, 5 bases. This CDR3 has 16 residues. Trimming left V 5 bases short and J 2 bases short, with 18 bases between. CDR1 is LNHDA and CDR2 is SQIVND in the germline V gene (reference sequence). CDR3 region: CASSGDLMRANYGYTF. The CDR3 coding sequence is TGTGCCAGTAGTGGGGACTTAATGAGGGCAAACTATGGCTACACCTTC. The complete variable domain, with remaining parts taken from reference TRBV19 and TRBJ1-2, reads DGGITQSPKYLFRKEGQNVTLSCEQNLNHDAMYWYRQDPGQGLRLIYYSQIVNDFQKGDIAEGYSVSREKKESFPLTVTSAQKNPTAFYLCASSGDLMRANYGYTFGSGTRLTVV.

The chain is built from TRBV11-2 and TRBJ1-2; D is unclear. This CDR3 has 14 amino acids. Trimming stripped 0 bases from V and 7 bases from J, with 12 bases between. Germline lookup yields CDR1 SGHAT and CDR2 FQNNGV. The chain's CDR3 is CASSLDSRVGGYTF. CDR3 DNA sequence: TGTGCCAGCAGCTTAGATTCGAGGGTTGGTGGCTACACCTTC.

This clone has more than one count but fewer than ten. The rearrangement joins TRBV6-2 or TRBV6-3 to TRBJ2-7; D may be TRBD1 (6 bases). V dropped 2 bases and J dropped 4 bases, with 9 bases sitting between them. The germline V gene has CDR1 MNHEY and CDR2 SVGEGT. This CDR3 comprises 13 residues. CDR3 nucleotide sequence: TGTGCCAGCAGTTACAGGGACACTTACGAGCAGTACTTC. The encoded protein is CASSYRDTYEQYF.

This clone showed up just once. This chain uses TRBV5-4 with TRBJ2-1; maybe TRBD1 (6 bases). The CDR3 is made up of 16 amino acids. Trimming took 0 bases from V and 7 from J, leaving 17 bases between them. In germline, CDR1 is SGHNT, CDR2 YYREEE (reference sequence). This CDR3 is CASSLGGQLGRNEQFF. The CDR3 region has the DNA TGTGCCAGCAGCTTGGGAGGACAGCTGGGACGAAATGAGCAGTTCTTC.

This clone occurred once. The chain has TRBV9 and TRBJ2-5; 7 bases agree with TRBD1. CDR1 SGDLS and CDR2 YYNGEE come from the germline V gene. The trim removed 2 bases at V and 3 bases at J, leaving 7 bases unmatched. The CDR3 runs 15 residues. CDR3 amino acids: CASSVVGGEEETQYF. CDR3 DNA: TGTGCCAGCAGCGTTGTAGGGGGCGAGGAAGAGACCCAGTACTTC.

In this sample, this clone turned up once. The rearrangement joins TRBV7-2 to TRBJ1-5, with unresolved D. This CDR3 region has 14 residues. Germline assignment: CDR1 SGHTA and CDR2 FQGNSA. Trimming cost V 5 bases and J 0 bases, with 8 bases left between them. The CDR3 DNA follows: TGTGCCAGCAGCCCCGGAGATAGCAATCAGCCCCAGCATTTT. Translated, it gives CASSPGDSNQPQHF.

The rearrangement links TRBV3-1 (or the pseudogene TRBV3-2) to TRBJ2-1; D is perhaps TRBD1 (6 bases). The CDR3 has 14 amino acids. The germline gives CDR1 LGHDT, CDR2 YNNKEL (reference sequence). V was clipped by 6 bases and J by 4 bases, with 13 bases between them. The CDR3 coding sequence is TGTGCCAGCAGACCGGGACACCAATACAATGAGCAGTTCTTC. Protein: CASRPGHQYNEQFF.

The chain couples TRBV14 to TRBJ2-1; D is ambiguous. The V gene lost 1 base and the J gene lost 9 bases, with 10 bases spanning the gap. This CDR3 has 13 residues. CDR1 is SGHDN, CDR2 FVKESK, per germline. The CDR3 DNA reads TGTGCCAGCAGCCAAGTCCGCACCAGTGAGCAGTTCTTC. Encoded protein: CASSQVRTSEQFF. Looking up the rest from reference TRBV14 and TRBJ2-1 gives the full variable domain: EAGVTQFPSHSVIEKGQTVTLRCDPISGHDNLYWYRRVMGKEIKFLLHFVKESKQDESGMPNNRFLAERTGGTYSTLKVQPAELEDSGVYFCASSQVRTSEQFFGPGTRLTVL.

The V call is TRBV2, the J call TRBJ2-2; D is unclear. Trimming took off 6 bases at V and 4 bases at J, with 9 bases between the two ends. The CDR3 consists of 13 residues. From germline, CDR1 is SNHLY and CDR2 FYNNEI. The CDR3 DNA sequence: TGTGCCAGCAGGGCCCTTGGCACCGGGGAGCTGTTTTTT. Translated: CASRALGTGELFF.

The chain is built from TRBV29-1 and TRBJ2-5; perhaps TRBD1 as D (6 bases). The germline V and J ends were trimmed by 7 bases and 3 bases, with 12 bases remaining between them. This CDR3 is built from 12 residues. CDR1 is SQVTM, CDR2 ANQGSEA, per germline. CDR3 coding DNA: TGCAGCGCTGGGACATTAAAAGAGACCCAGTACTTC. Translating gives CSAGTLKETQYF.

The rearrangement uses TRBV30 and TRBJ2-3, with D uncertain. Trimming pared 0 bases from V and 6 bases from J, leaving 16 bases between. Germline V lookup: CDR1 GTSNPN, CDR2 SVGIG (reference sequence). CDR3 length equals 15 residues. Written as DNA, the CDR3 is TGTGCCTGGAGTGTACTTGGCGGAGAGAGGGATACGCAGTATTTT. It specifies CAWSVLGGERDTQYF.

The chain has TRBV7-8 and TRBJ2-7; D may be TRBD2 (6 bases). With 5 bases removed from V and 9 bases from J, the gap between germline ends came to 20 bases. The CDR3 is 14 amino acids. The germline CDR1 and CDR2 sequences are SGHVS and FQNEAQ. The CDR3 DNA reads as TGTGCCAGCAGCACCAGGACTAACCTACGATGGCAGTACTTC. Amino acid sequence: CASSTRTNLRWQYF.

The V gene is TRBV7-2, the J gene TRBJ1-1, with D possibly TRBD1 on 5 matching bases. The CDR3 has 14 residues. V lost 1 base and J lost 5, with 11 bases in between. Germline lookup yields CDR1 SGHTA and CDR2 FQGNSA. The CDR3 nucleotides are TGTGCCAGCAGCTTAGACGGGGGGGGAACTGAAGCTTTCTTT. Its translation is CASSLDGGGTEAFF. Together with reference TRBV7-2 and TRBJ1-1, the CDR3 gives the full variable domain: GAGVSQSPSNKVTEKGKDVELRCDPISGHTALYWYRQSLGQGLEFLIYFQGNSAPDKSGLPSDRFSAERTGGSVSTLTIQRTQQEDSAVYLCASSLDGGGTEAFFGQGTRLTVV.